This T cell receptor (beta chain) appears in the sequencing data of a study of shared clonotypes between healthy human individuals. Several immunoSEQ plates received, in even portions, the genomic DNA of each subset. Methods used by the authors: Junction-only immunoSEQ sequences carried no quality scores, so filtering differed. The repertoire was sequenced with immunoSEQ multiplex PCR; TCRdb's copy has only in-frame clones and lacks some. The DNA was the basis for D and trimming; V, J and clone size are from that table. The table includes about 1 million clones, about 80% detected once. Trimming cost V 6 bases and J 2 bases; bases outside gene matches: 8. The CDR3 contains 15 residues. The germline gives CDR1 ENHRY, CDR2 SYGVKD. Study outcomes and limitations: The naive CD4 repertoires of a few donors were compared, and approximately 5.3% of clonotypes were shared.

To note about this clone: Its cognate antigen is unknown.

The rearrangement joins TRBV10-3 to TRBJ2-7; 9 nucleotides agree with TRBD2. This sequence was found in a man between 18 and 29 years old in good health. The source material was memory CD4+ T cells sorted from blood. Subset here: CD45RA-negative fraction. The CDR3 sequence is CAISGGLALAYEQYF. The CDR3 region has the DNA TGTGCCATCAGCGGGGGACTAGCTTTAGCCTACGAGCAGTACTTC.